These T cell receptor beta chains were read from a single sample in a study of cytomegalovirus exposure and HLA in healthy donors. Sequencing used immunoSEQ multiplex PCR; TCRdb keeps in-frame clones, though not all of them. The table lists about 120,000 clones, approximately 76% of them singletons, with around 28% in the top ten. Source material: PBMCs. Receptor source: a man aged 55 to 70 in good health and CMV-seropositive. CDR3s include the opening cysteine and the closing phenylalanine or tryptophan. Each record gives: clone size, J gene, V gene, D gene, CDR3 DNA, CDR3 protein. D genes are given only for firm matches. A clone size is listed for some rows: how often the clone was seen (once, few, many), or a class if it is expanded.

-,TRBJ2-2,TRBV11-3,TRBD2,TGTGCCAGCAGCTTACTGGGCGGGAGTGACACCGGGGAGCTGTTTTTT,CASSLLGGSDTGELFF
-,TRBJ2-5,TRBV27,TRBD2,TGTGCCAGCATGCGCGCGACTAGCGGGGGGGCAGAGACCCAGTACTTC,CASMRATSGGAETQYF
-,TRBJ2-7,TRBV7-9,-,TGTGCCAGCAGCTTACCTAGCTCCTACGAGCAGTACTTC,CASSLPSSYEQYF
-,TRBJ2-3,TRBV7-3,TRBD2,TGTGCCAGCAGCTTACGGCTAGCGGGGGGGACAGATACGCAGTATTTT,CASSLRLAGGTDTQYF
-,TRBJ1-5,TRBV27,-,TGTGCCAGCAAACACAGGTTGGGTTTAGGTCAGCCCCAGCATTTT,CASKHRLGLGQPQHF
-,TRBJ1-3,TRBV7-6,-,TGTGCCAGCAGCTTAGCGTTGGTAGGGGCTGGAAACACCATATATTTT,CASSLALVGAGNTIYF
-,TRBJ2-7,TRBV7-2,-,TGTGCCAGCAGCCCTAGTCGGGTCACCCACGAGCAGTACTTC,CASSPSRVTHEQYF
-,TRBJ1-1,TRBV19,TRBD1,TGTGCCAGTAGTACGGGACAGGGGAACACTGAAGCTTTCTTT,CASSTGQGNTEAFF
-,TRBJ2-3,TRBV4-1,-,TGCGCCAGCAGCCAAGATCAAGGGACACGGACAGATACGCAGTATTTT,CASSQDQGTRTDTQYF
-,TRBJ2-3,TRBV2,TRBD2,TGTGCCAGCAGTGGCCGTAGCGGGAGCCCAGATACGCAGTATTTT,CASSGRSGSPDTQYF
few,TRBJ1-5,TRBV27,TRBD1,TGTGCCAGCAGACGACAGGGGGCGTCGATGATAGGGAATCAGCCCCAGCATTTT,CASRRQGASMIGNQPQHF
-,TRBJ2-1,TRBV18,-,TGTGCCAGCTCACCCCTGGGAAAGGGAGCCTACAATGAGCAGTTCTTC,CASSPLGKGAYNEQFF
-,TRBJ1-1,TRBV5-1,TRBD1,TGCGCCAGCAGCTCAACAGGGGCGAACACTGAAGCTTTCTTT,CASSSTGANTEAFF
-,TRBJ1-6,TRBV9,-,TGTGCCAGCAGCGTAGGAGACAGCTATAATTCACCCCTCCACTTT,CASSVGDSYNSPLHF
-,TRBJ1-1,TRBV28,-,TGTGCCAGCAGAAGGGACACCCCCGGTTCTGAAGCTTTCTTT,CASRRDTPGSEAFF
-,TRBJ2-7,TRBV2,TRBD2,TGTGCCAACGGGAGGGCCAGGACCTACGAGCAGTACTTC,CANGRARTYEQYF
few,TRBJ2-7,TRBV6-4,TRBD2,TGTGCCAGCAGTGATAGCGGGCAAAACGGGTGGGAGCAGTACTTC,CASSDSGQNGWEQYF
-,TRBJ2-1,TRBV19,-,TGTGCCAGTAGTATCCGGGATGAGCAGTTCTTC,CASSIRDEQFF
-,TRBJ2-5,TRBV5-4,TRBD2,TGTGCCAGCAGTCCCCGGGCGGGAGGTGCGGAGACCCAGTACTTC,CASSPRAGGAETQYF
-,TRBJ2-2,TRBV6-6,TRBD2,TGTGCCACCTCGACTAGCGGGGGGACCGGGGAGCTGTTTTTT,CATSTSGGTGELFF
-,TRBJ1-6,TRBV27,-,TGTGCCAGCAACTCTAACTGGGGGGATAATTCACCCCTCCACTTT,CASNSNWGDNSPLHF
-,TRBJ2-7,TRBV30,-,TGTGCCTGGAGTGTAGACAGGTTTCGGGGCGAGCAGTACTTC,CAWSVDRFRGEQYF
few,TRBJ1-2,TRBV28,TRBD1,TGTGCCAGCAGTTGGACAGGGGAGCACGGCTACACCTTC,CASSWTGEHGYTF
-,TRBJ2-1,TRBV5-4,TRBD2,TGTGCCAGCAGGGGACTAGCGGGAGATGTTGAGCAGTTCTTC,CASRGLAGDVEQFF
-,TRBJ1-2,TRBV27,-,TGTGCCAGCAGTCCCCGTCGGAGGGACTATGGCTACACCTTC,CASSPRRRDYGYTF
-,TRBJ2-7,TRBV6-5,-,TGTGCCAGCAGTTCCAACAGGATCTACGAGCAGTACTTC,CASSSNRIYEQYF
-,TRBJ1-2,TRBV25-1,TRBD1,TGTGCCAGCACCTCGCCGGGACAGGGTAACTATGGCTACACCTTC,CASTSPGQGNYGYTF